A selection of T cell receptor beta chains follows, all from one sample in a study of T cell changes during pregnancy in multiple sclerosis. TCRdb's table, derived via immunoSEQ multiplex PCR, lists solely in-frame clones and lacks some. The sample yields around 56,000 clones, less than 90% seen once. The source material was CD4+ T cells from peripheral blood mononuclear cells, sampled in the third trimester of pregnancy. These TCRs come from a female donor with multiple sclerosis, enrolled in a pregnancy study. Both conserved end residues are part of each CDR3. Fields, in order: D gene, V gene, J gene, CDR3 protein. A D gene is named only where the DNA matches it firmly.

>.|TRBV18|TRBJ1-5
CASSRTANNNQPQHF
>.|TRBV6-6|TRBJ1-3
CASRSFSSGNTIYF
>.|TRBV5-1|TRBJ2-7
CASSPTVGGYEQYF
>TRBD2|TRBV19|TRBJ2-4
CASSSGTSGSEGDIQYF
>TRBD1|TRBV4-1|TRBJ2-7
CASSHPAGTGGYEQYF
>TRBD1|TRBV19|TRBJ1-4
CASGVQGLDEKLFF
>TRBD2|TRBV4-3|TRBJ2-1
CASSQGSSGGIDEQFF
>TRBD1|TRBV6-1|TRBJ1-1
CASSEIQGATYTEAFF
>.|TRBV19|TRBJ2-4
CASGEGQTLGNIRYF
>TRBD1|TRBV5-6|TRBJ1-2
CASSIYRGEYGYTF
>TRBD1|TRBV19|TRBJ2-1
CASRRTGGLGNEQFF
>.|TRBV7-9|TRBJ1-2
CASSLAQTYGYTF
>.|TRBV29-1|TRBJ1-1
CSVSLQGTEAFF
>.|TRBV4-3|TRBJ1-2
CASSLEVAPRYYGYTF
>.|TRBV27|TRBJ1-2
CASSPRAAYGYTF
>.|TRBV5-1|TRBJ2-7
CASSLAGQGYEQYF
>.|TRBV16|TRBJ1-1
CASSQSGPMNTEAFF
>TRBD1|TRBV30|TRBJ1-2
CAWMASPGTGYSGYTF